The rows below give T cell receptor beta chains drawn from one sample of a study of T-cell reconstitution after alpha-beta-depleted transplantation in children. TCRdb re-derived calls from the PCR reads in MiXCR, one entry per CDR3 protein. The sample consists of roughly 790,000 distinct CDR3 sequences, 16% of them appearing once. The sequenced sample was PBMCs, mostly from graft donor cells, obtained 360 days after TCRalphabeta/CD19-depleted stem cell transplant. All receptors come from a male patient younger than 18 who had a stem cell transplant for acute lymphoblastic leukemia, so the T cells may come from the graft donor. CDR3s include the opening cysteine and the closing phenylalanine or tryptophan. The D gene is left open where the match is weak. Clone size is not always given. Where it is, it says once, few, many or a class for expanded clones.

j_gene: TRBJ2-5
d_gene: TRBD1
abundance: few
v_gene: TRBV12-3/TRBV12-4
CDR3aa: CASSPGTEHQETQYF
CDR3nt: TGTGCCAGCAGTCCCGGGACAGAGCACCAAGAGACCCAGTACTTC

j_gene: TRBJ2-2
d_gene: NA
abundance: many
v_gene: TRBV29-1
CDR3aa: CSVGQGPRTGELFF
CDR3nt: TGCAGCGTTGGGCAGGGCCCCCGTACCGGGGAGCTGTTTTTT

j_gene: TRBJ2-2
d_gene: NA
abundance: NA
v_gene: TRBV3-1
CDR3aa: CASSVYRGGGELFF
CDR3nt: TGTGCCAGCAGCGTTTACAGGGGAGGCGGGGAGCTGTTTTTT

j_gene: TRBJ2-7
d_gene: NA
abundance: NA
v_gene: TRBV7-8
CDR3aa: CASSSNPTGSYEQYF
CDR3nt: TGTGCCAGCAGCTCTAACCCCACAGGATCCTACGAGCAGTACTTC

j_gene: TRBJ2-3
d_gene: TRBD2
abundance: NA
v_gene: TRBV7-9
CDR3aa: CASSLASGITDTQYF
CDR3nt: TGTGCCAGCAGCTTAGCTAGCGGGATCACAGATACGCAGTATTTT

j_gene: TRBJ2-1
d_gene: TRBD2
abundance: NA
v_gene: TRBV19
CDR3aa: CASIIAGGGYNEQFF
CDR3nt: TGTGCCAGTATTATCGCGGGAGGTGGATACAATGAGCAGTTCTTC

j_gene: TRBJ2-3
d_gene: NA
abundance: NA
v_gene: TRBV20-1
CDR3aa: CSVPPGWTDTQYF
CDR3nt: TGCAGTGTCCCGCCAGGGTGGACAGATACGCAGTATTTT

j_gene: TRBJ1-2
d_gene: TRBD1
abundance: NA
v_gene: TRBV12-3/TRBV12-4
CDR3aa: CASTLTGTSYGYTF
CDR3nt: TGTGCCAGCACCTTGACAGGGACATCCTATGGCTACACCTTC

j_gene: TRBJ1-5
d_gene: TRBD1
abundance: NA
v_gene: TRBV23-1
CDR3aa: CASSPGGVSNQPQHF
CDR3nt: TGCGCCAGCAGCCCAGGGGGGGTATCTAATCAGCCCCAGCATTTT

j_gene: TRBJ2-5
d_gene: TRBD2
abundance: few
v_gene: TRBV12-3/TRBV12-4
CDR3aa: CASSSPGGGETQYF
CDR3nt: TGTGCCAGCAGTTCCCCGGGGGGTGGAGAGACCCAGTACTTC

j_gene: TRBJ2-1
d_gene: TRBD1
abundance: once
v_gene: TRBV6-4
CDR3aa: CASRNFQGAANEQFF
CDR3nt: TGTGCCAGCAGAAATTTCCAGGGGGCGGCCAATGAGCAGTTCTTC

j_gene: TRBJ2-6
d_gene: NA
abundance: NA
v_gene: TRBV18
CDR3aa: CASGPFPGTTIRNPGANVLTF
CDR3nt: TGTGCCAGCGGCCCGTTCCCAGGGACAACAATTAGGAACCCTGGGGCCAACGTCCTGACTTTC

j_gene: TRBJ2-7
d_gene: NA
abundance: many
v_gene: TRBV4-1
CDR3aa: CASSRSGISYEQYF
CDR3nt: TGCGCCAGCAGCCGCAGTGGGATCTCCTACGAGCAGTACTTC

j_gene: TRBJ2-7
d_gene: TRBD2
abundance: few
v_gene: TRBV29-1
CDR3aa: CSVGSSGTRAYEQYF
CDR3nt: TGCAGCGTTGGGTCTAGCGGCACACGGGCCTACGAGCAGTACTTC

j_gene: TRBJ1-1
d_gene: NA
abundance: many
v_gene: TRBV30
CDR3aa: CAWRRGAYEAFF
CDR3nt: TGTGCCTGGAGACGGGGGGCTTATGAAGCTTTCTTT

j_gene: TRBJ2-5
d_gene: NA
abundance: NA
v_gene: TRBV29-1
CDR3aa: CSAGRTVQETQYF
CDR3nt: TGCAGCGCCGGAAGGACAGTACAAGAGACCCAGTACTTC

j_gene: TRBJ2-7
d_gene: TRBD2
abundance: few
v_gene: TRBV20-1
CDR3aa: CSARDASGSYEQYF
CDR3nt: TGCAGTGCTAGAGATGCTAGCGGATCCTACGAGCAGTACTTC

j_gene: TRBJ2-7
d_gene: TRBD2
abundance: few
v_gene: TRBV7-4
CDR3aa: CASSSPLGGPLTYEQYF
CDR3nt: TGTGCCAGCAGCTCCCCCCTGGGAGGGCCTTTAACCTACGAGCAGTACTTC

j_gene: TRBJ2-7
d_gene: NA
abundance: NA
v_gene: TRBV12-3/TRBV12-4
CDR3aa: CASSLSGAIFYEQYF
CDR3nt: TGTGCCAGCAGTTTATCAGGGGCCATTTTCTACGAGCAGTACTTC

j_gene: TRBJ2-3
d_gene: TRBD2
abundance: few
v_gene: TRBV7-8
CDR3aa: CASSYRWWEAGTTDTQYF
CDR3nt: TGTGCCAGCAGCTATAGGTGGTGGGAAGCGGGAACGACAGATACGCAGTATTTT

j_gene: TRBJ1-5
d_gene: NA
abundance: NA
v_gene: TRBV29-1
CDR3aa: CSVGNGGKNQPQHF
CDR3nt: TGCAGCGTAGGGAATGGGGGTAAAAATCAGCCCCAGCATTTT

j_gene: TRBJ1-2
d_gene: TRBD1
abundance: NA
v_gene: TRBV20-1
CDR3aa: CSAIWTGYGYTF
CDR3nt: TGCAGTGCTATCTGGACAGGCTATGGCTACACCTTC

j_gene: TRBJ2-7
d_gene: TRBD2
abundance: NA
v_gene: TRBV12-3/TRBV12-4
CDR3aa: CASSLWTSGISYEQYF
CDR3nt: TGTGCCAGCAGTTTATGGACTAGCGGGATTTCCTACGAGCAGTACTTC

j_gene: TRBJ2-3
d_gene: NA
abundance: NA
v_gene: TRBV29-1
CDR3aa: CSVDLWVPRPDTQYF
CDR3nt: TGCAGCGTTGATCTGTGGGTTCCCCGCCCAGATACGCAGTATTTT

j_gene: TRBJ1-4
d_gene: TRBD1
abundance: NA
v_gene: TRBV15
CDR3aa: CATSRIDRGRFNEKLFF
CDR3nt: TGTGCCACCAGCAGAATCGACAGGGGGCGGTTCAATGAAAAACTGTTTTTT

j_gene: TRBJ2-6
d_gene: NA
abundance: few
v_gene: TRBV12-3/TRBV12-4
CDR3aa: CASSLSFSGANVLTF
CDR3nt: TGTGCCAGCAGTTTGTCTTTCTCTGGGGCCAACGTCCTGACTTTC

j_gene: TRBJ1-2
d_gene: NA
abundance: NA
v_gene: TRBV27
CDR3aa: CASSLSRDMDYGYTF
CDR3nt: TGTGCCAGCAGTTTATCGCGGGACATGGACTATGGCTACACCTTC

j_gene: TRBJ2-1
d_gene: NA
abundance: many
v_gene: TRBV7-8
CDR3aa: CASSREGGGITNEQFF
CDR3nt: TGTGCCAGCAGCCGAGAAGGGGGGGGGATTACAAATGAGCAGTTCTTC